This T cell receptor (beta chain) was recovered during a study of blood T cell repertoires in COVID-19. Overall study context: T cells, B-cell-depleted T cells, or PBMCs provided the cDNA or gDNA that served as material.

Per the germline V gene, CDR1 is MNHEY and CDR2 is SVGEGT. CDR3 length: 15 residues. The trim removed 2 bases at V and 6 bases at J, leaving 7 bases unmatched. In the original workflow: Estimated nucleated cell counts came from reference gene primer amplification. This table comes from immunoSEQ multiplex PCR, and its TCRdb copy is limited to in-frame clones, with some not included. The V and J calls and clone size were taken over from that table, and D and trimming were inferred from the DNA. The sample lists 330,000 or so clones, around 90% occurring once. This clonotype originated in a man aged 30 to 39 with COVID-19, enrolled during active disease. The chain combines TRBV6-2 or TRBV6-3 with TRBJ2-1; 7 nucleotides line up with TRBD2. Sequenced input: peripheral blood. CDR3 sequence reads: CASSYGGRAGNEQFF. CDR3 coding DNA: TGTGCCAGCAGTTACGGTGGGAGGGCTGGCAATGAGCAGTTCTTC.